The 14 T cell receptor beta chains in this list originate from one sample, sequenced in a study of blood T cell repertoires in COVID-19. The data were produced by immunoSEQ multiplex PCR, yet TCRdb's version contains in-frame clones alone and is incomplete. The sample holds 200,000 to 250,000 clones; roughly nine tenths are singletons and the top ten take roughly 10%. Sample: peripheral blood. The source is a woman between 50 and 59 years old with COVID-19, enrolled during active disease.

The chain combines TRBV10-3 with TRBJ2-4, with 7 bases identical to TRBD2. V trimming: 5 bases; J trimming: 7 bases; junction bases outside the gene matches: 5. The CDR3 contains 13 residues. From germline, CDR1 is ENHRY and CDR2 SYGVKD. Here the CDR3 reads CAISLGGGNIQYF. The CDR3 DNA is TGTGCCATCAGTCTTGGGGGAGGGAACATTCAGTACTTC.

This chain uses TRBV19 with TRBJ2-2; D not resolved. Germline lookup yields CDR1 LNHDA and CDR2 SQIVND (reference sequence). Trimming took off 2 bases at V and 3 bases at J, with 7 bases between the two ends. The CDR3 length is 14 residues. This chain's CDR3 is CASSIQVHTGELFF. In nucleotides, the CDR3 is TGTGCCAGTAGTATACAGGTACACACCGGGGAGCTGTTTTTT.

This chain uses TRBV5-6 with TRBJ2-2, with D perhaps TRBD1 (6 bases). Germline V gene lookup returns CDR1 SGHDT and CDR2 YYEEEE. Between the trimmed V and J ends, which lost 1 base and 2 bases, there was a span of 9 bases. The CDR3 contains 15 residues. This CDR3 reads CASSLSGDNTGELFF. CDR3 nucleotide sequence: TGTGCCAGCAGCTTGTCAGGGGACAACACCGGGGAGCTGTTTTTT. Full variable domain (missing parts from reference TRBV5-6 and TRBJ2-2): DAGVTQSPTHLIKTRGQQVTLRCSPKSGHDTVSWYQQALGQGPQFIFQYYEEEERQRGNFPDRFSGHQFPNYSSELNVNALLLGDSALYLCASSLSGDNTGELFFGEGSRLTVL.

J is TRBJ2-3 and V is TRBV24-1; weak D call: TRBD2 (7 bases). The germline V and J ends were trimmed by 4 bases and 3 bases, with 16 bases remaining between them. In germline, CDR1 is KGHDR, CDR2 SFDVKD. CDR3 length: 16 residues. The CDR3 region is CATSEVGGGQTDTQYF. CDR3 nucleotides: TGTGCCACCAGTGAGGTAGGGGGGGGGCAGACAGATACGCAGTATTTT.

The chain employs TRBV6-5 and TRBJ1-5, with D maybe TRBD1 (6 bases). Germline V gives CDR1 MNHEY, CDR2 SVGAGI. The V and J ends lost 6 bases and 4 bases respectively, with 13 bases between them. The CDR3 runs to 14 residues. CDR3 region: CASSATGVNQPQHF. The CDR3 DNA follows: TGTGCCAGCAGCGCGACAGGCGTAAATCAGCCCCAGCATTTT.

The CDR3 reads CASSFGRVNGYTF. CDR3 nucleotide sequence: TGTGCCAGCAGTTTTGGCAGGGTTAATGGCTACACCTTC. This sequence joins TRBV12-3 or TRBV12-4 and TRBJ1-2, with a weak D call TRBD1 (5 bases). CDR3 length equals 13 residues. V lost 3 bases, J lost 6 bases, and 11 bases lay in between.

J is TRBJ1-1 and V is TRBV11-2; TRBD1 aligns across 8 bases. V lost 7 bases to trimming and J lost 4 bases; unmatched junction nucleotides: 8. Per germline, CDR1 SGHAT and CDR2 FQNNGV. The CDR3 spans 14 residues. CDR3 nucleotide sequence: TGTGCCAGCACCCCAGGGGGCGGAAGCACTGAAGCTTTCTTT. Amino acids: CASTPGGGSTEAFF. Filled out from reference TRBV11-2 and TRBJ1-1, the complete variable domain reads EAGVAQSPRYKIIEKRQSVAFWCNPISGHATLYWYQQILGQGPKLLIQFQNNGVVDDSQLPKDRFSAERLKGVDSTLKIQPAKLEDSAVYLCASTPGGGSTEAFFGQGTRLTVV.

CDR3 sequence (DNA): TGTGCCAGCAAAGCCTTAGGGGGTACCGCTGAAGCTTTCTTT. It encodes CASKALGGTAEAFF. The chain combines TRBV9 with TRBJ1-1; weak D call: TRBD1 (6 bases). Germline lookup yields CDR1 SGDLS and CDR2 YYNGEE. The V gene lost 6 bases and the J gene lost 6 bases, with 18 bases spanning the gap. The CDR3 has 14 amino acids. Filled out from reference TRBV9 and TRBJ1-1, the complete variable domain reads DSGVTQTPKHLITATGQRVTLRCSPRSGDLSVYWYQQSLDQGLQFLIQYYNGEERAKGNILERFSAQQFPDLHSELNLSSLELGDSALYFCASKALGGTAEAFFGQGTRLTVV.

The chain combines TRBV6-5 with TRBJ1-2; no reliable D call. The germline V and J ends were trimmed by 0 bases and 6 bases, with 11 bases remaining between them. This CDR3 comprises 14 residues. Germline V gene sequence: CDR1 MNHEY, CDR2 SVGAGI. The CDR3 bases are TGTGCCAGCAGTTACTCGGGAGGGAAACATGGCTACACCTTC. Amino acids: CASSYSGGKHGYTF.

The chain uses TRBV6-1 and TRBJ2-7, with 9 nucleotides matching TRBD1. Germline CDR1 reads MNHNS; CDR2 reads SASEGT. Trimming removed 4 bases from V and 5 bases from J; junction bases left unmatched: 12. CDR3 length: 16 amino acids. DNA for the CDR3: TGTGCCAGCAGTGGTTCAAGGGACAGGGTTGCCCACGAGCAGTACGTC. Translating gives CASSGSRDRVAHEQYV.

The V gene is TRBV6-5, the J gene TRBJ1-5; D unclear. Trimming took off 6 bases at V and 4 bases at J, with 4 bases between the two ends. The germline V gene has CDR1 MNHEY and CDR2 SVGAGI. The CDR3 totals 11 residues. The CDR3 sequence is CASSLNQPQHF. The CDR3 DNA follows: TGTGCCAGCAGCTTAAATCAGCCCCAGCATTTT.

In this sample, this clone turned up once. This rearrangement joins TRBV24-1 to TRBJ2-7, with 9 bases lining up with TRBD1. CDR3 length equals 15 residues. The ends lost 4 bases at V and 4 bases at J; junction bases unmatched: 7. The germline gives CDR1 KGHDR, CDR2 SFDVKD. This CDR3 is CATSDPGQGRYEQYF. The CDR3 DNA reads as TGTGCCACCAGTGACCCTGGACAGGGGAGATACGAGCAGTACTTC.

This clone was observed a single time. The chain's CDR3 is CASSYSVSTEAFF. DNA of the CDR3: TGTGCCAGCAGTTATTCAGTGTCTACTGAAGCTTTCTTT. The V and J genes are TRBV6-5 and TRBJ1-1; D not resolved. Trimming removed 3 bases at V and 5 bases at J, with 10 bases between. This CDR3 region has 13 residues. Germline V gene lookup returns CDR1 MNHEY and CDR2 SVGAGI.

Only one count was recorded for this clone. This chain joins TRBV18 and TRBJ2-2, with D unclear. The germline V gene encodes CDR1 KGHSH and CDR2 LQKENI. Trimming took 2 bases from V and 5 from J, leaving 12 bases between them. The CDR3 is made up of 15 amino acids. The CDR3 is CASSPSRYSTGELFF. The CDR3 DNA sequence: TGTGCCAGCTCACCAAGTCGGTATTCTACCGGGGAGCTGTTTTTT.